This is a list of T cell receptor beta chains from one sample in a study of shared clonotypes between healthy human individuals. Using immunoSEQ multiplex PCR, the repertoire was profiled, and TCRdb retains in-frame clones only, with some absent. Of around 370,000 clones in the sample, 96% were seen once. The sequenced sample was memory CD8+ T cells sorted from blood. These receptors all stem from a man aged 25 to 45 in good health. CDR3s include the opening cysteine and the closing phenylalanine or tryptophan. A D gene is named only where the DNA matches it firmly. Clone size is not always given. Where it is, it says once, few, many or a class for expanded clones.

TRBJ1-2 TRBD1 TRBV30 - CAWRRQGSGYGYTF TGTGCCTGGAGGAGACAGGGATCCGGCTATGGCTACACCTTC
TRBJ1-2 TRBD1 TRBV28 - CASTKGARDGYTF TGTGCCAGCACCAAGGGGGCCCGGGATGGCTACACCTTC
TRBJ2-3 - TRBV6-5 - CASSYRQAPYTQYF TGTGCCAGCAGTTACCGACAGGCCCCATATACGCAGTATTTT
TRBJ1-5 - TRBV29-1 - CSVASSNQPQHF TGCAGCGTTGCCTCTTCCAATCAGCCCCAGCATTTT
TRBJ2-7 TRBD2 TRBV28 - CASSFHPLAGGDHEQYF TGTGCCAGCAGTTTCCACCCTCTAGCGGGAGGGGACCACGAGCAGTACTTC
TRBJ2-3 - TRBV7-9 - CASSLSSDTQYF TGTGCCAGCAGCTTATCTTCTGATACGCAGTATTTT
TRBJ1-2 TRBD1 TRBV5-1 - CASSWQGAPTDGYTF TGCGCCAGCAGCTGGCAGGGGGCGCCAACCGATGGCTACACCTTC
TRBJ2-7 - TRBV6-5 - CASSRQGRGYEQYF TGTGCCAGCAGCCGGCAGGGTCGGGGATACGAGCAGTACTTC
TRBJ2-4 TRBD1 TRBV2 - CASVTGGNIQYF TGTGCCAGCGTTACAGGGGGGAACATTCAGTACTTC
TRBJ2-6 TRBD2 TRBV9 - CASSVGLAGSGANVLTF TGTGCCAGCAGCGTAGGTCTAGCGGGCTCTGGGGCCAACGTCCTGACTTTC
TRBJ1-1 - TRBV9 - CASSVEPGRGTEAFF TGTGCCAGCAGCGTAGAGCCAGGGCGAGGTACTGAAGCTTTCTTT
TRBJ2-3 - TRBV5-4 - CASSLALAGTSTDTQYF TGTGCCAGCAGCTTGGCTCTAGCCGGGACCAGCACAGATACGCAGTATTTT
TRBJ2-7 - TRBV13 - CASSFWGRDGVEQYF TGTGCCAGCAGCTTTTGGGGGCGGGACGGGGTCGAGCAGTACTTC
TRBJ2-7 TRBD2 TRBV29-1 - CSVDVAGGSYEQYF TGCAGCGTTGATGTCGCGGGAGGGAGCTACGAGCAGTACTTC
TRBJ2-3 - TRBV5-1 once CASSLGVRDWFTSRATDTQYF TGCGCCAGCAGCCTGGGAGTTCGGGACTGGTTTACCTCTCGAGCCACAGATACGCAGTATTTT
TRBJ1-1 TRBD1 TRBV29-1 - CSARGGRGFTEAFF TGCAGCGCACGAGGGGGCAGGGGGTTCACTGAAGCTTTCTTT
TRBJ2-3 TRBD2 TRBV5-5 - CASSLGAGGPYTQYF TGTGCCAGCAGCTTGGGGGCGGGAGGCCCTTATACGCAGTATTTT
TRBJ2-1 - TRBV28 - CASSLRPSYRYNEQFF TGTGCCAGCAGTTTAAGGCCTAGTTACCGATACAATGAGCAGTTCTTC
TRBJ2-5 - TRBV10-3 - CAIRVQETQYF TGTGCCATCAGGGTCCAAGAGACCCAGTACTTC
TRBJ2-3 TRBD2 TRBV6-1 - CASSTSGRGTDTQYF TGTGCCAGCAGCACTAGCGGGAGGGGGACAGATACGCAGTATTTT
TRBJ2-3 - TRBV7-9 - CASSLVGGSTDTQYF TGTGCCAGCAGCTTAGTTGGAGGGAGCACAGATACGCAGTATTTT
TRBJ2-5 TRBD2 TRBV29-1 once CSVTSGETQYF TGCAGCGTGACTAGCGGGGAGACCCAGTACTTC
TRBJ1-1 - TRBV19 - CASSVLTGLNTEAFF TGTGCCAGTAGTGTCTTGACAGGCCTGAACACTGAAGCTTTCTTT
TRBJ1-3 - TRBV29-1 - CSAWGSGNTIYF TGCAGTGCCTGGGGGTCTGGAAACACCATATATTTT
TRBJ2-1 - TRBV5-1 once CASRQGNEQFF TGCGCCAGCAGACAGGGCAATGAGCAGTTCTTC
TRBJ1-3 - TRBV27 - CASSLGMGNTIYF TGTGCCAGCAGTTTAGGAATGGGAAACACCATATATTTT
TRBJ2-2 - TRBV27 - CASSNGGELFF TGTGCCAGCAGTAACGGCGGGGAGCTGTTTTTT
TRBJ2-7 - TRBV7-2 - CASSLFPVRTAYEQYF TGTGCCAGCAGCTTATTCCCCGTGCGGACAGCGTACGAGCAGTACTTC
TRBJ2-5 - TRBV6-5 - CASSWSGTQYF TGTGCCAGCAGTTGGAGTGGGACCCAGTACTTC